This T cell receptor (beta chain) was found in a study of control samples from healthy donors and cancer patients. Measured with immunoSEQ multiplex PCR; TCRdb has only the in-frame clones, and not every one. The table shows some 130,000 clones, with about nine tenths occurring only once. Germline V lookup: CDR1 SGHTA, CDR2 FQGNSA. Trimming took off 2 bases at V and 4 bases at J, with 11 bases between the two ends. The CDR3 is 14 residues long. The chain recombines TRBV7-2 with TRBJ1-1; D is possibly TRBD1 (6 bases). The specimen sequenced was PBMCs. The receptor was isolated from a man between 45 and 60 years old with head and neck cancer. The CDR3: CASSLYRVGTEAFF. The CDR3 DNA reads TGTGCCAGCAGCTTATACAGGGTGGGCACTGAAGCTTTCTTT.